The next 21 T cell receptor beta chains were all read from a single sample in a study of T cells after posttransplantation cyclophosphamide. Only in-frame clones appear in the TCRdb table, and some are missing; sequencing was by immunoSEQ multiplex PCR. The sample shows 22,000 or so clones, 73% of them seen only once. The sample was memory CD4+ T cells sorted from PBMCs. These receptors were collected from a woman between 55 and 75 years old in good health, CMV-negative, and a related stem cell transplant donor.

The rearrangement joins TRBV6-1 to TRBJ1-2, with TRBD1 matching 11 bases. Germline V gives CDR1 MNHNS, CDR2 SASEGT. This CDR3 comprises 13 residues. The V gene end was trimmed by 10 bases and the J gene end by 4 bases; junction bases not matched to a gene: 5. CDR3 sequence (DNA): TGTGCCATAGGACAGGGGGCGACCTATGGCTACACCTTC. It yields the protein CAIGQGATYGYTF.

The chain is built from TRBV5-6 and TRBJ2-1; D remains ambiguous. Germline V CDR1 and CDR2: SGHDT, YYEEEE. The ends were cut back, 2 bases at V and 7 bases at J, with 10 bases in the middle. CDR3 length: 13 amino acids. CDR3 sequence reads: CASSFLSGNEQFF. The CDR3, as DNA: TGTGCCAGCAGCTTTCTCTCGGGTAATGAGCAGTTCTTC.

The J gene is TRBJ1-5, the V gene TRBV7-8; D ambiguous. CDR1 is SGHVS, CDR2 FQNEAQ, per germline. The CDR3 length is 15 residues. Trimming left V 2 bases short and J 2 bases short, with 10 bases between. CDR3 sequence reads: CASSLKSQGNQPQHF. Here the CDR3 DNA reads TGTGCCAGCAGCTTAAAGTCGCAGGGCAATCAGCCCCAGCATTTT.

The rearrangement uses TRBV7-3 and TRBJ2-7; weak D call: TRBD2 (6 bases). The ends were cut back, 5 bases at V and 10 bases at J, with 18 bases in the middle. This CDR3 has 13 amino acids. Germline values: CDR1 SGHTA, CDR2 FQGTGA. The CDR3 DNA reads as TGTGCCAGCAGCGTCTCTAGGCGGGGCGACCAGTACTTC. This translates into CASSVSRRGDQYF.

The rearrangement links TRBV18 to TRBJ2-1; D possibly corresponds to TRBD2 (6 bases). The CDR3 is 15 amino acids. V was clipped by 2 bases and J by 6 bases, with 14 bases between them. Germline V gene data show CDR1 as KGHSH and CDR2 as LQKENI. The CDR3 loop is CASSPGIAGSNEQFF. Here the CDR3 DNA reads TGTGCCAGCTCACCAGGGATTGCGGGAAGCAATGAGCAGTTCTTC.

The rearrangement joins TRBV5-1 to TRBJ1-1; TRBD1 matches 7 bases. This CDR3 contains 14 residues. Germline-derived CDR1 and CDR2 are SGHRS and YFSETQ. Unmatched junction bases numbered 9, after V lost 5 bases and J lost 5 bases. DNA of the CDR3: TGCGCCAGCAGAACAGGGGTATCAGTTACTGAAGCTTTCTTT. Encoded protein: CASRTGVSVTEAFF.

This clone was found a few times. The chain uses TRBV19 and TRBJ1-1; TRBD1 is a possible D gene (6 bases). From germline, CDR1 is LNHDA and CDR2 SQIVND (reference sequence). Trimming pared 5 bases from V and 0 bases from J, leaving 13 bases between. CDR3 size: 15 residues. CDR3 amino acids: CASSPQDSLNTEAFF. For the CDR3, the DNA is TGTGCCAGTAGTCCCCAGGACAGCTTGAACACTGAAGCTTTCTTT.

The gene calls are TRBV7-2 and TRBJ1-5; weak D call: TRBD1 (5 bases). The CDR3 has 16 residues. Germline V gene data show CDR1 as SGHTA and CDR2 as FQGNSA. Trimming took off 8 bases at V and 6 bases at J, with 23 bases between the two ends. CDR3 nucleotide sequence: TGTGCCAGCGCCCGGGGGGGTGGGGATTTATTTCAGCCCCAGCATTTT. Its protein product is CASARGGGDLFQPQHF.

The rearrangement links TRBV11-3 to TRBJ2-1; D unclear. Per germline, CDR1 SGHNT and CDR2 YENEEA. V was cut by 1 base and J by 9 bases, with 13 bases left in between. The CDR3 extends over 14 amino acids. DNA of the CDR3: TGTGCCAGCAGCTTAGCACCGAGTGGTAGTGAGCAGTTCTTC. It codes for CASSLAPSGSEQFF.

V usage is TRBV5-1 and J usage is TRBJ2-7, with TRBD1 matching 9 bases. The CDR3 consists of 15 residues. Trimming removed 2 bases from V and 2 bases from J; junction bases left unmatched: 5. Germline V gene sequence: CDR1 SGHRS, CDR2 YFSETQ. The CDR3 DNA reads TGCGCCAGCAGCTTAACCGGGACAGGGACCTACGAGCAGTACTTC. As protein: CASSLTGTGTYEQYF.

In its sample, this clone was seen once. The chain couples TRBV5-4 to TRBJ1-1, with D tentatively TRBD1 (6 bases). CDR1 SGHNT and CDR2 YYREEE come from the germline V gene (reference sequence). Trimming took off 0 bases at V and 4 bases at J, with 13 bases between the two ends. The CDR3 length is 15 residues. The chain's CDR3 is CASSLGGGRGTEAFF. In DNA, the CDR3 is TGTGCCAGCAGCTTGGGCGGGGGCAGAGGCACTGAAGCTTTCTTT.

V usage is TRBV7-9 and J usage is TRBJ2-7; D is perhaps TRBD2 (6 bases). The germline gives CDR1 SEHNR, CDR2 FQNEAQ (reference sequence). The CDR3 contains 14 residues. Between the trimmed V and J ends, which lost 0 bases and 7 bases, there was a span of 13 bases. The CDR3 DNA sequence: TGTGCCAGCAGCTTAGCGGGGGTCGGAGGGGAGCAGTACTTC. This codes for CASSLAGVGGEQYF.

A single count supports this clone. The rearrangement links TRBV11-2 to TRBJ1-4; D gene unclear. CDR1 and CDR2 (germline): SGHAT, FQNNGV. The V end lost 5 bases, the J end lost 5 bases, and 15 bases lay between the germline ends. The CDR3 sequence is 15 residues long. As DNA, the CDR3 is TGTGCCAGCAGCCTTCCACCCGGTTACAATGAAAAACTGTTTTTT. It codes for CASSLPPGYNEKLFF.

This chain connects TRBV30 to TRBJ1-1, with 8 bases identical to TRBD1. The germline V gene encodes CDR1 GTSNPN and CDR2 SVGIG (reference sequence). The junction had 4 bases not matched to a gene; V was cut back by 3 bases and J by 1 base. The CDR3 extends over 14 amino acids. The CDR3 protein is CAWRWGTGNTEAFF. In DNA, the CDR3 is TGTGCCTGGAGGTGGGGGACAGGGAACACTGAAGCTTTCTTT. Using reference TRBV30 and TRBJ1-1 for the parts outside the CDR3, the full variable domain is SQTIHQWPATLVQPVGSPLSLECTVEGTSNPNLYWYRQAAGRGLQLLFYSVGIGQISSEVPQNLSASRPQDRQFILSSKKLLLSDSGFYLCAWRWGTGNTEAFFGQGTRLTVV.

The chain has TRBV7-8 and TRBJ2-5; no reliable D call. This CDR3 region has 13 residues. V shed 5 bases and J shed 5 bases, with 12 bases lying between them. The V gene's germline CDR1 is SGHVS and CDR2 FQNEAQ. In DNA, the CDR3 is TGTGCCAGCAGCAGCCGAGTCGCGGAGACCCAGTACTTC. It encodes CASSSRVAETQYF.

The chain employs TRBV10-1 and TRBJ2-7; D gene unclear. This CDR3 is 12 amino acids long. Trimming pared 4 bases from V and 2 bases from J, leaving 6 bases between. CDR1 is WNHNN and CDR2 is SYGVQD in the germline V gene (reference sequence). CDR3 coding DNA: TGCGCCAGCAGTGCAGTTACCTACGAGCAGTACTTC. Translation: CASSAVTYEQYF.

The rearrangement uses TRBV7-3 and TRBJ1-2; the match to TRBD1 covers 7 bases. The V segment lost 3 bases and the J segment 4 bases; nucleotides outside the gene matches: 5. The CDR3 covers 14 residues. The germline V gene has CDR1 SGHTA and CDR2 FQGTGA. The CDR3 protein is CASSLRDSSYGYTF. DNA for the CDR3: TGTGCCAGCAGCTTGAGGGACAGCTCCTATGGCTACACCTTC.

The CDR3 reads CASSLRGTEAFF. CDR3 sequence (DNA): TGTGCCAGCAGCTTAAGGGGCACTGAAGCTTTCTTT. The chain couples TRBV7-9 to TRBJ1-1; tentatively, D is TRBD1 (5 bases). The CDR3 sequence is 12 residues long. V was clipped by 2 bases and J by 4 bases, with 5 bases between them. In germline, CDR1 is SEHNR, CDR2 FQNEAQ (reference sequence).

This clone has just one count. V usage is TRBV27 and J usage is TRBJ2-1, with 10 bases aligning to TRBD2. CDR3 size: 16 residues. Germline CDR1 and CDR2: MNHEY and SMNVEV (reference sequence). V lost 4 bases to trimming and J lost 4 bases; unmatched junction nucleotides: 7. CDR3 sequence (DNA): TGTGCCAGCAGTTCCCGGACTAGCGGACGATACAATGAGCAGTTCTTC. Its protein is CASSSRTSGRYNEQFF.

V is TRBV7-9 and J is TRBJ2-3, with 9 bases lining up with TRBD2. The CDR3 contains 13 residues. Germline V gene data show CDR1 as SEHNR and CDR2 as FQNEAQ (reference sequence). V trimming: 5 bases; J trimming: 6 bases; junction bases outside the gene matches: 3. DNA of the CDR3: TGTGCCAGCAGCGGCGGGAGGGGTGATACGCAGTATTTT. Translated: CASSGGRGDTQYF.

V and J are TRBV4-3 and TRBJ2-2; 14 bases are a match to TRBD2. The CDR3 loop spans 16 amino acids. The V gene end was trimmed by 2 bases and the J gene end by 9 bases; junction bases not matched to a gene: 5. The germline gives CDR1 LGHNA, CDR2 YSLEER. This chain's CDR3 is CASSQRTSGGFRELFF. CDR3 nucleotide sequence: TGCGCCAGCAGCCAAAGGACTAGCGGGGGGTTTAGGGAGCTGTTTTTT.